These 18 T cell receptor beta chains were all obtained from the same sample, sequenced in a study of CD8 T cells in ankylosing spondylitis. Regarding the study as a whole: Typical of ankylosing spondylitis blood, it appeared, was a TCR beta motif of roughly eight highly homologous variants.

No antigen is known for these receptors. TCRdb reprocessed the 5' RACE reads via MiXCR and lists one record per CDR3 protein. The sample includes 670,000 or so distinct CDR3 sequences, roughly 20% of them seen just once. What was sequenced was blood, either unsorted or a sorted T cell fraction (not recorded which). These receptor sequences come from a male donor with ankylosing spondylitis.

This clonotype was picked up a small number of times. In DNA, the CDR3 is TGCGCCAGCAGCCAAGTTCTAGCGGGGGGGCCCAAAAACATTCAGTACTTC. It specifies CASSQVLAGGPKNIQYF. The rearrangement uses TRBV4-1 and TRBJ2-4; 12 nucleotides match TRBD2. Germline lookup yields CDR1 MGHRA and CDR2 YSYEKL. The CDR3 length is 17 residues. With 1 base clipped from V and 2 bases from J, the junction kept 3 bases outside the gene matches.

This clonotype appeared a few times. In DNA, the CDR3 is TGTGCCAGCAGTTACAAGGGGACTGAAGCTTTCTTT. Protein product: CASSYKGTEAFF. The chain is built from TRBV6-5 and TRBJ1-1; perhaps TRBD1 as D (5 bases). Trimming removed 2 bases from V and 5 bases from J, with 6 bases in between. The CDR3 is 12 amino acids. CDR1 is MNHEY, CDR2 SVGAGI, per germline.

The V and J genes are TRBV24-1 and TRBJ2-7; TRBD1 or TRBD2 may be the D gene (5 bases each). Germline CDR1 reads KGHDR; CDR2 reads SFDVKD. The CDR3 is 16 amino acids. Trimming stripped 3 bases from V and 5 bases from J, with 19 bases between. The CDR3 reads CATSDAKTGMGDEQYF. CDR3 sequence (DNA): TGTGCCACCAGTGATGCGAAGACTGGCATGGGGGACGAGCAGTACTTC.

The V and J genes are TRBV6-1 and TRBJ1-1; 7 bases line up with TRBD1. The CDR3 spans 11 residues. Germline CDR1 reads MNHNS; CDR2 reads SASEGT. V shed 9 bases, J shed 8 bases, and the junction held 6 bases outside the gene matches. The CDR3 region has the DNA TGTGCCAGTGGGGACAGTAGAGAAGCTTTCTTT. Encoded protein: CASGDSREAFF.

This clonotype was seen a few times. V is TRBV6-2 or TRBV6-3 and J is TRBJ2-2; 9 nucleotides agree with TRBD1. Germline loops: CDR1 MNHEY, CDR2 SVGEGT. The CDR3 length is 17 residues. V shed 4 bases, J shed 1 base, and the junction held 7 bases outside the gene matches. For the CDR3, the DNA is TGTGCCAGCAGTTCCCTCTCGGGACAGGGGAACACCGGGGAGCTGTTTTTT. It is translated as CASSSLSGQGNTGELFF.

This sequence joins TRBV25-1 and TRBJ2-3; 9 bases map to TRBD1. V shed 11 bases, J shed 1 base, and the junction held 4 bases outside the gene matches. Germline V gene sequence: CDR1 MGHDK, CDR2 SYGVNS. CDR3 length equals 13 residues. The CDR3: CASRTGGTDTQYF. The CDR3 bases are TGTGCCTCCCGGACAGGGGGCACAGATACGCAGTATTTT.

This clonotype was seen more than once but under ten times. V is TRBV29-1 and J is TRBJ2-5, with D perhaps matching TRBD1 (5 bases). There are 16 residues in the CDR3. Trimming took 6 bases from V and 1 from J, leaving 21 bases between them. Germline CDR1 is SQVTM and CDR2 is ANQGSEA. The CDR3 is CSVDDDSAVGQETQYF. CDR3 nucleotides: TGCAGCGTAGACGACGACAGCGCGGTGGGCCAAGAGACCCAGTACTTC.

This clonotype was seen more than once but under ten times. The chain uses TRBV28 and TRBJ1-5, with 8 bases lining up with TRBD1. The CDR3 covers 14 residues. V gave up 8 bases and J gave up 2 bases; unmatched junction bases: 5. CDR1 and CDR2 (germline): MDHEN, SYDVKM. The CDR3 region is CASGLGQGNQPQHF. CDR3 sequence (DNA): TGTGCCAGCGGGCTGGGACAGGGCAATCAGCCCCAGCATTTT.

The CDR3 DNA reads TGTGCCAGCAGTTTAACTCTAGCGGGGACTTACGAGCAGTACTTC. It yields the protein CASSLTLAGTYEQYF. The V and J genes are TRBV28 and TRBJ2-7, with 9 bases aligning to TRBD2. V was clipped by 2 bases and J by 4 bases; unmatched bases: 6. There are 15 residues in the CDR3. Germline CDR1 MDHEN, CDR2 SYDVKM.

The table lists this clonotype with a few counts. This chain uses TRBV6-1 with TRBJ1-6; possibly TRBD1 for D (5 bases). V was cut by 7 bases and J by 2 bases, with 9 bases left in between. The CDR3 is 14 residues long. CDR1 is MNHNS, CDR2 SASEGT, per germline. CDR3 residues: CASKLGPYNSPLHF. Written as DNA, the CDR3 is TGTGCCAGCAAACTGGGACCCTATAATTCACCCCTCCACTTT.

The CDR3 region has the DNA TGTGCCAGCAGCATCGAGCAGAACCAAGAGACCCAGTACTTC. Translated, it gives CASSIEQNQETQYF. The J gene is TRBJ2-5, the V gene TRBV12-3 or TRBV12-4; D is undetermined. This CDR3 spans 14 amino acids. The V gene lost 6 bases and the J gene lost 0 bases, with 11 bases spanning the gap.

The genes are TRBV30 and TRBJ2-1; D is undetermined. Deletions cut 5 bases from V and 8 bases from J, with 22 bases between. Germline V CDR1 and CDR2: GTSNPN, SVGIG (reference sequence). The CDR3 sequence is 15 residues long. The DNA of the CDR3 is TGTGCCTGGGCCCCGGATGTCTGGGGTGGGGATGAGCAGTTCTTC. This sequence encodes CAWAPDVWGGDEQFF.

This sequence joins TRBV29-1 and TRBJ2-1, with TRBD1 matching 7 bases. Germline-derived CDR1 and CDR2 are SQVTM and ANQGSEA. After removal of 1 base from V and 3 bases from J, the junction contained 6 bases not matched to a gene. CDR3 length: 15 residues. The chain's CDR3 is CSVEGGGQFYNEQFF. CDR3 DNA sequence: TGCAGCGTTGAAGGAGGGGGACAGTTCTACAATGAGCAGTTCTTC.

Only a few counts were recorded for this clonotype. The chain uses TRBV5-1 and TRBJ2-7; a weak D match, TRBD1 (5 bases). V was trimmed by 4 bases and J by 9 bases, leaving 32 bases between them. Per the germline V gene, CDR1 is SGHRS and CDR2 is YFSETQ. This CDR3 comprises 18 residues. DNA of the CDR3: TGCGCCAGCAGCCTGTTTAAGAGACAGTACTCTCATACCGACGGGCAGTACTTC. It specifies CASSLFKRQYSHTDGQYF.

This chain uses TRBV12-3 or TRBV12-4 with TRBJ2-7, with 9 bases lining up with TRBD1. The CDR3 loop spans 15 amino acids. V dropped 3 bases and J dropped 2; count of bases not matched to a gene: 5. Here the CDR3 reads CASSLGTGTTYEQYF. CDR3 DNA: TGTGCCAGCAGTTTGGGGACAGGGACGACCTACGAGCAGTACTTC.

This clonotype was seen a few times. The J gene is TRBJ2-7, the V gene TRBV3-1, with 8 bases that match TRBD1. The CDR3 is 15 amino acids. V lost 6 bases, J lost 3 bases, and 10 bases stayed unmatched. CDR1 is LGHDT and CDR2 is YNNKEL in the germline V gene (reference sequence). CDR3 bases: TGTGCCAGCAGGCAAACAGGGGGTTCATTCTACGAGCAGTACTTC. It yields the protein CASRQTGGSFYEQYF.

This clonotype was counted a few times. The chain carries TRBV12-3 or TRBV12-4 and TRBJ1-1, with D maybe TRBD1 (6 bases). V lost 2 bases and J lost 6, with 10 bases in between. This CDR3 spans 13 amino acids. CDR3 protein: CASSLQGLAEAFF. The CDR3, as DNA: TGTGCCAGCAGTTTACAGGGGCTCGCTGAAGCTTTCTTT.

The chain has TRBV18 and TRBJ2-5; 8 bases fit TRBD1. Trimming cost V 2 bases and J 7 bases; bases outside gene matches: 15. Germline CDR1 reads KGHSH; CDR2 reads LQKENI. The CDR3 covers 17 residues. Written as DNA, the CDR3 is TGTGCCAGCTCACCATCGACAGGGGACGGAAAGGGCGTGACCCAGTACTTC. Protein sequence: CASSPSTGDGKGVTQYF.